This is a list of T cell receptor beta chains from one sample in a study of regulatory T cells in long-lasting Graves disease. TCRdb processed the multiplex PCR reads anew with MiXCR; each CDR3 protein has one entry. Altogether about 470,000 distinct CDR3 sequences are present, roughly 21% being singletons, with the ten largest covering more than 6%. Source: peripheral blood mononuclear cells (PBMCs), taken when the disease was refractory, from a patient treated with antithyroid drugs. These receptors originate from a female donor with Graves disease. Each CDR3 is given with its conserved first and last residue. The D gene is left open where the match is weak. The size field is filled for only some rows; it gives once, few, many or a size class.

cdr3_nt cdr3_aa v_call d_call clone_size j_call
TGTGCCAGCAGTTACATGCCGCGCACTAGCGGGAGTTCCTACGAGCAGTACTTC CASSYMPRTSGSSYEQYF TRBV6-2/TRBV6-3 TRBD2 few TRBJ2-7
TGTGCCAGCAGTTACCCGGGCCTGTATGGCTACACCTTC CASSYPGLYGYTF TRBV6-5 - - TRBJ1-2
TGTGCCAGCAGTTTGGCGGGAGATTATACCGGGGAGCTGTTTTTT CASSLAGDYTGELFF TRBV28 TRBD2 many TRBJ2-2
TGTGCCAGCAGCTTAGGGACTAGCGGGACCTACGAGCAGTACTTC CASSLGTSGTYEQYF TRBV28 TRBD2 many TRBJ2-7
TGTGCCATCAGTGAGTCTAGTTCCACCAGCAATCAGCCCCAGCATTTT CAISESSSTSNQPQHF TRBV10-3 - few TRBJ1-5
TGTGCCAGCAGTTCTACTAGGAGTGAGACCCAGTACTTC CASSSTRSETQYF TRBV6-5 - many TRBJ2-5
TGTGCCAGCAGGGGTTCCGGGACTAGTGAAAACATTCAGTACTTC CASRGSGTSENIQYF TRBV12-3/TRBV12-4 TRBD2 many TRBJ2-4
TGCAGTGCTAGGCTCGGGGCCGAGGGTTATAATTCACCCCTCCACTTT CSARLGAEGYNSPLHF TRBV20-1 - - TRBJ1-6
TGTGCCAGCAGAGCCTCCGGGACAGGGCCGAATAATGAAAAACTGTTTTTT CASRASGTGPNNEKLFF TRBV12-3/TRBV12-4 TRBD1 many TRBJ1-4
TGTGCTAGTGGACCCTCGGCGGGAGTGGAGACCCAGTACTTC CASGPSAGVETQYF TRBV12-5 TRBD2 many TRBJ2-5
TGTGCCAGCAGCTTGTCCGCAGGGCCCCACGAGCAGTACTTC CASSLSAGPHEQYF TRBV5-8 - - TRBJ2-7
TGTGCCAGCAGCCGACTCACAGGGGAGGTCTACGAGCAGTACTTC CASSRLTGEVYEQYF TRBV7-9 - few TRBJ2-7
TGTGCCAGCAGCCCAGGTTGGGAGGGCATATCGTACGAGCAGTACTTC CASSPGWEGISYEQYF TRBV11-1 TRBD2 many TRBJ2-7
TGTGCCAGTCAACAGGGGGACACTGAAGCTTTCTTT CASQQGDTEAFF TRBV6-1 TRBD1 many TRBJ1-1
TGCGCCAGCAGCTTGGAAGCAGGGTGGAACACTGAAGCTTTCTTT CASSLEAGWNTEAFF TRBV5-1 - few TRBJ1-1
TGTGCCAGCAGTACCTCTCTTGGGGAGGAGACCCAGTACTTC CASSTSLGEETQYF TRBV12-3/TRBV12-4 - many TRBJ2-5
TGTGCCAGCAGCTTAGACCCGGGGGGGGCCGTGAACACCGGGGAGCTGTTTTTT CASSLDPGGAVNTGELFF TRBV7-2 TRBD2 - TRBJ2-2
TGTGCCAGCAGCTTAGCGGTGGAGGACGTCAGTGGCTACACCTTC CASSLAVEDVSGYTF TRBV7-9 - few TRBJ1-2
TGTGCCAGCAGCATCGGGAGGGTCCACGAGCAGTACTTC CASSIGRVHEQYF TRBV6-1 TRBD2 many TRBJ2-7
TGTGCCACCAGCAGGGGGCCAAATTCACCCCTCCACTTT CATSRGPNSPLHF TRBV15 - - TRBJ1-6
TGCAGTGCCTTCCTAGCGGGGGACCCCTACGAGCAGTACTTC CSAFLAGDPYEQYF TRBV20-1 TRBD2 few TRBJ2-7
TGTGCCAGCAGTTCGGGACAGGGGCTAAATCAGCCCCAGCATTTT CASSSGQGLNQPQHF TRBV28 TRBD1 many TRBJ1-5
TGTGCCAGCAGCTCCGGACTAGCGGGCTACGAGCAGTACTTC CASSSGLAGYEQYF TRBV7-2 TRBD2 - TRBJ2-7
TGTGCCAGCTCTCTTTTTGGGTTCTACGAGCAGTACTTC CASSLFGFYEQYF TRBV7-8 - many TRBJ2-7
TGTGCCAGTAGTATGACAGGGAGTGGAGAAAAACTGTTTTTT CASSMTGSGEKLFF TRBV19 TRBD1 - TRBJ1-4
TGCAGTGCTAGTCCGGGGACCCTCGGGGGCTACACCTTC CSASPGTLGGYTF TRBV20-1 - many TRBJ1-2
TGTGCCAGCAGCAAAAAGGGGGCCCCGGACGAGCAGTACTTC CASSKKGAPDEQYF TRBV7-8 TRBD1 few TRBJ2-7